The sequence of this T cell receptor beta chain was determined in a study of cytomegalovirus exposure and HLA in healthy donors. General study results and limits: In an earlier analysis, in approximately 630 donors, most V segments appeared productive either ~90% or ~30% of the time. An assumption of roughly uniform sequencing depth across donors underlay the presence/absence analyses. Highly shared variants forming one cluster were likely a sequencing artifact. In the analysis, some V segments, TRBV6-2 and TRBV6-3 included, were excluded as indistinguishable.

Notes on this clone: Its antigen is as yet unknown.

The PCR had 60 Vbeta and 13 Jbeta primers. Sequencing used immunoSEQ multiplex PCR; TCRdb keeps in-frame clones, though not all of them. This table has more than 95,000 clones, approximately 12% appearing once. The J segment lost 7 bases and the V segment lost 4 bases, leaving 8 bases of the junction unmatched. CDR1 is LNHDA, CDR2 SQIVND, per germline (reference sequence). The CDR3 length is 16 residues. The J gene is TRBJ1-4, the V gene TRBV19; TRBD1 agrees at 11 bases. The sample was PBMCs. The source is a man aged 40-55 years in good health and CMV-seropositive. CDR3 sequence reads: CASSSGTGGLREKLFF. The CDR3 DNA reads as TGTGCCAGTAGTAGCGGGACAGGGGGTCTTCGTGAAAAACTGTTTTTT.